What follows is one T cell receptor (beta chain) and its context. Its antigen is still unknown. V was cut by 6 bases and J by 1 base, with 14 bases left in between. Germline V gene lookup returns CDR1 SGDLS and CDR2 YYNGEE. The CDR3 consists of 15 residues. It was RNA transcripts that yielded the amplified TCR beta CDR3 regions. HTBI primers drove first-round RT-PCR of the TCR CDR3. MiXCR, applied by TCRdb to the multiplex PCR reads, yields one record per CDR3 protein. The table includes 300,000 to 450,000 distinct CDR3 sequences, 15% to 20% detected once. The data derive from a study of T cells in Graves' hyperthyroidism and ophthalmopathy. Findings of the study overall: The blood repertoire included most of the expanded thyroid clonotypes above 0.001.

The TCR comes from a man aged 18 to 29 with Graves' ophthalmopathy. Sample: blood. The V call is TRBV9, the J call TRBJ2-1; D is perhaps TRBD1 (6 bases). CDR3 loop: CASTPGQYSYNEQFF. In DNA form, the CDR3 reads TGTGCCAGCACCCCCGGACAGTATTCCTACAATGAGCAGTTCTTC.